This paragraph covers one T cell receptor (beta chain) sequence. Antigen: not known. This specimen comes from a study of a mutant IDH1 vaccine in newly diagnosed glioma. For the study at large: Sex distribution of treated patients was about 62% male and 37.5% female; mean age was 40.4 years. General study points: Apparently unrelated to pseudoprogression were changes in the top peripheral T cell clonotypes.

The CDR3 is made up of 16 amino acids. V dropped 5 bases and J dropped 0; count of bases not matched to a gene: 7. Germline V gene lookup returns CDR1 SEHNR and CDR2 FQNEAQ (reference sequence). The repertoire was sequenced with immunoSEQ multiplex PCR; TCRdb's copy has only in-frame clones and lacks some. The table includes approximately 36,000 clones, around 78% detected once. Time point in this sample: baseline, week 1 (first vaccination visit). Treatment noted: pre-vaccination baseline after standard-of-care therapy. Each tumor in the donors was a new WHO grade 3 or 4 astrocytoma, IDH1-mutant and ATRX-lost.

The receptor was derived from a man aged 40-55 years with glioma. Some clones in this sample may be carry-over from other donors' samples. This sample comprised PBMCs, obtained from a glioma patient treated with radiotherapy, temozolomide or both. This chain links TRBV7-9 with TRBJ2-7; the match to TRBD2 covers 10 bases. The CDR3 here is CASSPRTSGASYEQYF. The CDR3 region has the DNA TGTGCCAGCAGCCCTCGGACTAGCGGAGCCTCCTACGAGCAGTACTTC. The full variable domain, in which reference TRBV7-9 and TRBJ2-7 provide the parts outside the CDR3, is DTGVSQNPRHKITKRGQNVTFRCDPISEHNRLYWYRQTLGQGPEFLTYFQNEAQLEKSRLLSDRFSAERPKGSFSTLEIQRTEQGDSAMYLCASSPRTSGASYEQYFGPGTRLTVT.